These T cell receptor beta chains were read from a single sample in a study of radiation and T cells in renal cell carcinoma. Data came from immunoSEQ multiplex PCR; TCRdb stores just in-frame clones and leaves some out. The sample lists roughly 170,000 clones, about 88% seen once, with over 9% in the top ten. The input for sequencing was blood, taken from a patient whose treatment included radiotherapy and nephrectomy. All receptors derive from a woman between 50 and 59 years old with renal cell carcinoma. The CDR3 runs from the conserved cysteine through the conserved F or W. D genes are given only for firm matches. For some rows the clone size is stated as once, few or many, or as a class when expanded; others skip it.

V gene,J gene,D gene,clone size,CDR3 DNA,CDR3 protein
TRBV30,TRBJ2-6,TRBD1,-,TGTGCCTGGAGTGTTTCAGGGGGCGCAGGGGCCAACGTCCTGACTTTC,CAWSVSGGAGANVLTF
TRBV6-6,TRBJ2-7,TRBD2,-,TGTGCCAGCAGTTCAGCGGGGCCTTCCTACGAGCAGTACTTC,CASSSAGPSYEQYF
TRBV6-5,TRBJ1-1,-,-,TGTGCCAGCAGTCAAGCGCGAGTGAACACTGAAGCTTTCTTT,CASSQARVNTEAFF
TRBV7-9,TRBJ1-5,-,once,TGTGCCAGCAGCTTAGGAGGGGTTGGGCAGCCCCAGCATTTT,CASSLGGVGQPQHF
TRBV4-2,TRBJ2-3,-,-,TGTGCCAGCAGCCTGGGGGGTCTCACAGATACGCAGTATTTT,CASSLGGLTDTQYF
TRBV7-9,TRBJ1-4,-,-,TGTGCCAGCAGCTTACCGTCTGGAACTAATGAAAAACTGTTTTTT,CASSLPSGTNEKLFF
TRBV27,TRBJ2-7,-,-,TGTGCCAGCAGTTTATCGGTTGCCTACGAGCAGTACTTC,CASSLSVAYEQYF
TRBV7-3,TRBJ2-3,-,-,TGTGCCAGCAGCCCCCTTGGCGGGACCACAGATACGCAGTATTTT,CASSPLGGTTDTQYF
TRBV6-1,TRBJ1-1,-,-,TGTGCCAGCAGTGAAGCTGCAGGGGAAACTGAAGCTTTCTTT,CASSEAAGETEAFF
TRBV14,TRBJ1-2,-,few,TGTGCCAGCAGCCAAGATCTTGGGAGTTTCTATGGCTACACCTTC,CASSQDLGSFYGYTF
TRBV2,TRBJ2-3,TRBD1,-,TGTGCCAGCAGTTTACCTCCGGGACAGGGCTTAGATACGCAGTATTTT,CASSLPPGQGLDTQYF
TRBV19,TRBJ1-1,-,-,TGTGCCTCTCGAACGACAGGGAACACTGAAGCTTTCTTT,CASRTTGNTEAFF
TRBV19,TRBJ1-2,-,-,TGTGCCAGTAGTACCCCACAACTTTATGGCTACACCTTC,CASSTPQLYGYTF
TRBV7-3,TRBJ2-1,TRBD1,-,TGTGCCAGCAGCTCCACAGGGGGGATGGATGAGCAGTTCTTC,CASSSTGGMDEQFF
TRBV29-1,TRBJ1-1,-,few,TGCAGCGTAGAAATGAACACTGAAGCTTTCTTT,CSVEMNTEAFF
TRBV30,TRBJ1-2,-,-,TGTGCCTGGGATCCTAGGGTGAACTATGGCTACACCTTC,CAWDPRVNYGYTF
TRBV30,TRBJ2-7,-,-,TGTGCCTGGGGGAGGGGGACAGTATTTTCCGAGCAGTACTTC,CAWGRGTVFSEQYF